Below, 29 T cell receptor beta chains from the same sample are listed, as sequenced in a study of beta chain features in type 1 diabetes. Expressed TCRB transcripts were sequenced, since all the RNA that had been isolated was reverse transcribed. Sequencing was performed with immunoSEQ multiplex PCR; in TCRdb, only in-frame clones are kept and a portion is missing. The sample consists of 450,000 to 600,000 clones, 30% of them appearing once. The specimen was naive CD4+ T cells from blood. The receptors stem from a man aged 18 to 30 in good health.

Notes on this clone: The same CDR3 is also encoded by other DNA sequences in this sample. The chain employs TRBV30 and TRBJ1-5; TRBD1 agrees at 8 bases. The junction had 3 bases not matched to a gene; V was cut back by 2 bases and J by 0 bases. The germline gives CDR1 GTSNPN, CDR2 SVGIG (reference sequence). CDR3 length: 15 residues. The CDR3 is CAWSPDRGSNQPQHF. The CDR3 DNA is TGTGCCTGGAGTCCCGACAGGGGTAGCAATCAGCCCCAGCATTTT. The full variable domain, its missing parts supplied by reference TRBV30 and TRBJ1-5, is SQTIHQWPATLVQPVGSPLSLECTVEGTSNPNLYWYRQAAGRGLQLLFYSVGIGQISSEVPQNLSASRPQDRQFILSSKKLLLSDSGFYLCAWSPDRGSNQPQHFGDGTRLSIL.

This clone occurred a few times. Other DNA sequences within the sample encode an identical CDR3. The chain links TRBV6-1 to TRBJ2-3; maybe TRBD1 (5 bases). There are 14 residues in the CDR3. Trimming shortened V by 0 bases and J by 3 bases, and 7 bases separated the two germline ends. Germline CDR1 reads MNHNS; CDR2 reads SASEGT. DNA for the CDR3: TGTGCCAGCAGTGAAGCAGGGGCGACAGATACGCAGTATTTT. Protein sequence: CASSEAGATDTQYF.

The rearrangement links TRBV5-1 to TRBJ2-5; D gene ambiguous. Germline-derived CDR1 and CDR2 are SGHRS and YFSETQ. Trimming left V 4 bases short and J 4 bases short, with 26 bases between. The CDR3 totals 18 residues. CDR3: CASSPTLGIPLQRETQYF. The CDR3 DNA follows: TGCGCCAGCAGCCCTACTCTAGGGATCCCGCTCCAGAGAGAGACCCAGTACTTC. The complete variable domain, with remaining parts taken from reference TRBV5-1 and TRBJ2-5, reads KAGVTQTPRYLIKTRGQQVTLSCSPISGHRSVSWYQQTPGQGLQFLFEYFSETQRNKGNFPGRFSGRQFSNSRSEMNVSTLELGDSALYLCASSPTLGIPLQRETQYFGPGTRLLVL.

The chain is built from TRBV10-3 and TRBJ2-3; the D is unclear. This CDR3 has 14 amino acids. V dropped 3 bases and J dropped 2 bases, with 9 bases sitting between them. Germline V gene lookup returns CDR1 ENHRY and CDR2 SYGVKD. CDR3 in DNA: TGTGCCATCAGTGAAGCAGGTCCCACAGATACGCAGTATTTT. It encodes CAISEAGPTDTQYF.

The gene calls are TRBV7-9 and TRBJ2-1; D ambiguous. The V gene lost 3 bases and the J gene lost 7 bases, with 13 bases spanning the gap. CDR3 length: 14 residues. Germline V gene lookup returns CDR1 SEHNR and CDR2 FQNEAQ (reference sequence). The CDR3 loop is CASSFVRHPNEQFF. Here the CDR3 DNA reads TGTGCCAGCAGCTTCGTACGTCACCCGAATGAGCAGTTCTTC.

The chain links TRBV6-6 to TRBJ2-7, with 9 bases fitting TRBD1. This CDR3 comprises 16 residues. The V segment lost 2 bases and the J segment 1 base; nucleotides outside the gene matches: 6. CDR1 and CDR2 from the germline V gene are MNHNY and SVGAGI (reference sequence). CDR3 in DNA: TGTGCCAGCAGTTACAGGGGACAGGGTTTATCCTACGAGCAGTACTTC. Protein: CASSYRGQGLSYEQYF.

The chain employs TRBV25-1 and TRBJ2-7; D gene ambiguous. V lost 1 base, J lost 2 bases, and 9 bases lay in between. Germline CDR1 and CDR2: MGHDK and SYGVNS. The CDR3 runs 14 residues. The CDR3 here is CASSESQAPYEQYF. The CDR3 nucleotides are TGTGCCAGCAGTGAATCGCAGGCCCCCTACGAGCAGTACTTC.

The DNA for the CDR3 is TGTGCCAGCAATGGTGGACAGGGGGATGGCTACACCTTC. Translating gives CASNGGQGDGYTF. The chain links TRBV2 to TRBJ1-2; 10 nucleotides agree with TRBD1. Trimming took 7 bases from V and 6 from J; bases not matched to a gene: 5. There are 13 residues in the CDR3. The germline CDR1 and CDR2 sequences are SNHLY and FYNNEI.

Only a few counts were recorded for this clone. The V gene is TRBV7-2, the J gene TRBJ2-5; no reliable D call. V lost 5 bases and J 5 bases, leaving 12 bases between the germline ends. Germline values: CDR1 SGHTA, CDR2 FQGNSA. This CDR3 contains 13 residues. The CDR3 sequence is CASSIRPQETQYF. DNA of the CDR3: TGTGCCAGCAGCATAAGGCCTCAGGAGACCCAGTACTTC.

This clone was seen more than once but under ten times. The chain couples TRBV11-1 to TRBJ2-5; perhaps D is TRBD1 or TRBD2 (6 bases each). Germline V lookup: CDR1 SGHAT, CDR2 FQDESV (reference sequence). V shed 2 bases and J shed 6 bases, with 19 bases lying between them. This CDR3 is built from 16 residues. The CDR3: CASSLRGGPGWKTQYF. In nucleotides, the CDR3 is TGTGCCAGCAGCTTACGTGGGGGGCCAGGGTGGAAGACCCAGTACTTC.

This chain joins TRBV4-3 and TRBJ1-2; no clear D. The CDR3 is made up of 14 amino acids. The V and J ends lost 5 bases and 3 bases respectively, with 13 bases between them. In germline, CDR1 is LGHNA, CDR2 YSLEER. CDR3 sequence: CASSSARGDYGYTF. The CDR3 nucleotides read TGCGCCAGCAGCTCTGCCCGGGGTGACTATGGCTACACCTTC.

This clone was counted a few times. The J gene is TRBJ1-2, the V gene TRBV10-3; 9 bases are shared with TRBD1. The CDR3 consists of 13 residues. V lost 6 bases and J lost 8; bases outside the gene matches: 7. Germline CDR1 is ENHRY and CDR2 is SYGVKD. The CDR3 DNA follows: TGTGCCATCAGCACCACAGGGGGCAGCGGCTACACCTTC. Protein product: CAISTTGGSGYTF.

This clone was counted between two and nine times. The chain carries TRBV4-3 and TRBJ2-3, with 11 bases fitting TRBD2. Trimming removed 3 bases from V and 6 bases from J; junction bases left unmatched: 8. This CDR3 is 16 amino acids long. The germline V gene has CDR1 LGHNA and CDR2 YSLEER. CDR3 in DNA: TGCGCCAGCAGCCAGAATAGCGGGAGGGTAGGCGATACGCAGTATTTT. Amino acids: CASSQNSGRVGDTQYF.

This clone showed up just a few times. The chain employs TRBV30 and TRBJ1-1, with D unclear. The germline V gene encodes CDR1 GTSNPN and CDR2 SVGIG (reference sequence). The V end was cut by 1 base, the J end by 4 bases, with 7 bases between. This CDR3 has 12 residues. CDR3 sequence: CAWSGGFTEAFF. CDR3 in DNA: TGTGCCTGGAGTGGGGGTTTCACTGAAGCTTTCTTT.

The V gene is TRBV5-1, the J gene TRBJ2-2; D not certain. The ends were cut back, 4 bases at V and 4 bases at J, with 11 bases in the middle. CDR1 and CDR2 (germline): SGHRS, YFSETQ. The CDR3 sequence is 14 residues long. The chain's CDR3 is CASSPMLGTGELFF. DNA for the CDR3: TGCGCCAGCAGCCCTATGCTAGGCACCGGGGAGCTGTTTTTT. The full variable domain, with the rest looked up from reference TRBV5-1 and TRBJ2-2, is KAGVTQTPRYLIKTRGQQVTLSCSPISGHRSVSWYQQTPGQGLQFLFEYFSETQRNKGNFPGRFSGRQFSNSRSEMNVSTLELGDSALYLCASSPMLGTGELFFGEGSRLTVL.

V gene TRBV7-9 combines with J gene TRBJ2-3; TRBD2 matches at 7 bases. From germline, CDR1 is SEHNR and CDR2 FQNEAQ (reference sequence). After removal of 6 bases from V and 1 base from J, the junction contained 4 bases not matched to a gene. This CDR3 contains 14 residues. CDR3 in DNA: TGTGCCAGCAGACCTCTAGCGGGCACAGATACGCAGTATTTT. This gives the protein CASRPLAGTDTQYF.

V usage is TRBV30 and J usage is TRBJ2-3; D remains ambiguous. Deletions cut 0 bases from V and 3 bases from J, with 22 bases between. Germline lookup yields CDR1 GTSNPN and CDR2 SVGIG (reference sequence). The CDR3 has 18 amino acids. CDR3 sequence: CAWSVTWLQPGLTDTQYF. As DNA, the CDR3 is TGTGCCTGGAGTGTAACTTGGTTACAGCCCGGCCTAACAGATACGCAGTATTTT.

This clone was observed a handful of times. The rearrangement joins TRBV10-3 to TRBJ1-1; maybe TRBD1 (5 bases). Trimming took off 6 bases at V and 0 bases at J, with 8 bases between the two ends. The CDR3 has 13 amino acids. Looked up from germline, CDR1 is ENHRY and CDR2 is SYGVKD. The CDR3 here is CAIRGLVNTEAFF. The CDR3 coding sequence is TGTGCCATCAGGGGACTTGTGAACACTGAAGCTTTCTTT.

The V and J genes are TRBV7-8 and TRBJ2-6, with no clear D. The V gene's germline CDR1 is SGHVS and CDR2 FQNEAQ. The length of the CDR3 is 15 residues. The V end lost 4 bases, the J end lost 0 bases, and 7 bases lay between the germline ends. Here the CDR3 reads CASSSSLSGANVLTF. The CDR3 DNA is TGTGCCAGCAGCTCCTCGCTCTCTGGGGCCAACGTCCTGACTTTC.

The chain joins TRBV6-1 to TRBJ2-3; 8 nucleotides agree with TRBD2. V lost 2 bases to trimming and J lost 2 bases; unmatched junction nucleotides: 9. Germline assignment: CDR1 MNHNS and CDR2 SASEGT. This CDR3 has 17 amino acids. The chain's CDR3 is CASSELLAGLVTDTQYF. In DNA, the CDR3 is TGTGCCAGCAGTGAACTCCTAGCGGGCCTTGTCACAGATACGCAGTATTTT.

V usage is TRBV2 and J usage is TRBJ2-3; 7 bases line up with TRBD1. The germline V gene encodes CDR1 SNHLY and CDR2 FYNNEI. J was trimmed by 2 bases and V by 6 bases; bases with no gene match: 11. The CDR3 loop spans 16 amino acids. The CDR3 here is CASSIQGTLNTDTQYF. In DNA form, the CDR3 reads TGTGCCAGCAGCATACAGGGGACACTCAACACAGATACGCAGTATTTT.

The rearrangement joins TRBV30 to TRBJ2-1; D not resolved. Trimming pared 3 bases from V and 1 base from J, leaving 4 bases between. Germline values: CDR1 GTSNPN, CDR2 SVGIG (reference sequence). The CDR3 consists of 12 residues. In nucleotides, the CDR3 is TGTGCCTGGAGACCGTCCTACAATGAGCAGTTCTTC. It codes for CAWRPSYNEQFF.

The V and J genes are TRBV5-6 and TRBJ2-7, with 7 positions matching TRBD1. Germline V gives CDR1 SGHDT, CDR2 YYEEEE. V trimming: 0 bases; J trimming: 0 bases; junction bases outside the gene matches: 6. The CDR3 totals 16 residues. Here the CDR3 DNA reads TGTGCCAGCAGCTTGGGGACAGGTCTTCCCTCCTACGAGCAGTACTTC. Protein sequence: CASSLGTGLPSYEQYF.

This clone was seen only a few times. V and J are TRBV30 and TRBJ1-5; TRBD1 agrees at 9 bases. CDR1 and CDR2 from the germline V gene are GTSNPN and SVGIG (reference sequence). The CDR3 is 15 amino acids. The junction had 4 bases not matched to a gene; V was cut back by 0 bases and J by 4 bases. The DNA of the CDR3 is TGTGCCTGGAGTGTATGGGGACAGGGAAATCAGCCCCAGCATTTT. Translated, it gives CAWSVWGQGNQPQHF.

About this clone: Other DNA sequences in this specimen translate into the identical CDR3. J is TRBJ2-3 and V is TRBV18, with D hard to call. This CDR3 is built from 14 residues. Germline V gene data show CDR1 as KGHSH and CDR2 as LQKENI. The germline V and J ends were trimmed by 3 bases and 0 bases, with 7 bases remaining between them. The CDR3 DNA is TGTGCCAGCTCACCGTCAGGTAGCACAGATACGCAGTATTTT. This codes for CASSPSGSTDTQYF.

This chain uses TRBV9 with TRBJ2-3; 8 bases map to TRBD1. The J segment lost 0 bases and the V segment lost 7 bases, leaving 7 bases of the junction unmatched. From germline, CDR1 is SGDLS and CDR2 YYNGEE. The CDR3 sequence is 15 residues long. The CDR3 DNA reads as TGTGCCAGCGGGGGACAGGCCCTTAGCACAGATACGCAGTATTTT. The encoded protein is CASGGQALSTDTQYF.

The J gene is TRBJ2-5, the V gene TRBV27; no definite D call. This CDR3 comprises 15 residues. Trimming removed 1 base from V and 5 bases from J, with 14 bases in between. Per germline, CDR1 MNHEY and CDR2 SMNVEV (reference sequence). CDR3 sequence: CASSLYSRLPETQYF. The CDR3 bases are TGTGCCAGCAGTTTATACTCCAGACTCCCCGAGACCCAGTACTTC.

This clone was seen only a few times. The chain is built from TRBV6-5 and TRBJ2-7; no definite D call. This CDR3 is built from 13 residues. V dropped 2 bases and J dropped 0 bases, with 5 bases sitting between them. From germline, CDR1 is MNHEY and CDR2 SVGAGI. The chain's CDR3 is CASSYDVSYEQYF. The CDR3 DNA sequence: TGTGCCAGCAGTTACGACGTCTCCTACGAGCAGTACTTC.

This rearrangement joins TRBV19 to TRBJ2-5; no reliable D call. The germline V gene has CDR1 LNHDA and CDR2 SQIVND (reference sequence). Trimming pared 5 bases from V and 5 bases from J, leaving 15 bases between. This CDR3 contains 14 residues. CDR3: CASSLRFTRETQYF. In DNA, the CDR3 is TGTGCCAGTAGTCTAAGGTTTACCAGGGAGACCCAGTACTTC. The full variable domain, with the rest looked up from reference TRBV19 and TRBJ2-5, is DGGITQSPKYLFRKEGQNVTLSCEQNLNHDAMYWYRQDPGQGLRLIYYSQIVNDFQKGDIAEGYSVSREKKESFPLTVTSAQKNPTAFYLCASSLRFTRETQYFGPGTRLLVL.